One and the same sample provided the 25 T cell receptor beta chains below, sequenced in a study of spatial heterogeneity in lung cancer. From the 5' RACE reads, TCRdb called clonotypes with MiXCR, one entry per CDR3 protein. The sample lists under 15,000 distinct CDR3 sequences, about 3.9% occurring once. Time point meaning: sample taken at primary tumor resection. Material for sequencing was whole RNA from tumor, nontumor lung or frozen PBMC, left unsorted. The sequences come from PBMCs, collected at surgery. These receptors originate from a male donor with early-stage non-small cell lung cancer.

Many counts were recorded for this clonotype. A library prepared for alpha chains yielded this beta chain as an off-target read; its size is of little meaning. This chain links TRBV6-2 or TRBV6-3 with TRBJ2-1; the D gene is possibly TRBD1 (7 bases). Trimming stripped 5 bases from V and 8 bases from J, with 22 bases between. CDR1 is MNHEY, CDR2 SVGEGT, per germline. The CDR3 has 16 residues. The CDR3 sequence is CASSDPGAGGTDEQFF. As DNA, the CDR3 is TGTGCCAGCAGTGACCCCGGGGCAGGGGGGACCGATGAGCAGTTCTTC.

This clonotype was seen ten or more times. Found in a library prepared for alpha chains, this beta chain is an off-target read, and its abundance has little meaning. The CDR3 region is CSVEDRGSGSGTDTQYF. CDR3 in DNA: TGCAGCGTTGAAGATCGGGGTAGCGGGAGCGGGACAGATACGCAGTATTTT. This chain uses TRBV29-1 with TRBJ2-3, with 9 bases that match TRBD2. Germline V gene sequence: CDR1 SQVTM, CDR2 ANQGSEA. Losses at the gene ends were 0 bases for V and 3 bases for J; bases not matched to a gene: 10. The CDR3 is 17 amino acids.

This clonotype showed up just a few times. This beta chain is an unintended read in a library built for alpha chains; its size means little. The chain couples TRBV15 to TRBJ1-1; D not resolved. The CDR3 length is 14 residues. V lost 0 bases and J lost 5, with 10 bases in between. CDR1 and CDR2 (germline): LNHNV, YYDKDF (reference sequence). CDR3 sequence: CATSRDWTVTEAFF. Written as DNA, the CDR3 is TGTGCCACCAGCAGAGATTGGACGGTTACTGAAGCTTTCTTT.

Many counts were recorded for this clonotype. This beta chain is a stray read from a library made for alpha chains; its abundance is not meaningful. The V gene is TRBV4-3, the J gene TRBJ1-4; a possible D gene is TRBD1 (5 bases). The ends were cut back, 0 bases at V and 2 bases at J, with 13 bases in the middle. There are 17 residues in the CDR3. Per germline, CDR1 LGHNA and CDR2 YSLEER. CDR3 sequence reads: CASSQDWGGGTNEKLFF. CDR3 nucleotide sequence: TGCGCCAGCAGCCAAGATTGGGGGGGAGGCACTAATGAAAAACTGTTTTTT.

This clonotype has at least ten counts. The library was built for alpha chains, so this beta chain is an off-target read and its size means little. This rearrangement joins TRBV27 to TRBJ2-7; unclear D gene. Germline CDR1 MNHEY, CDR2 SMNVEV (reference sequence). The CDR3 is made up of 12 amino acids. Deletions cut 8 bases from V and 0 bases from J, with 8 bases between. CDR3 nucleotides: TGTGCCAGCCTATCGAGCTCCTACGAGCAGTACTTC. As protein: CASLSSSYEQYF.

This clonotype was found many times. This beta chain appears as a stray read in a library generated for alpha chains; its size is not informative. The gene calls are TRBV9 and TRBJ2-5, with D perhaps TRBD2 (5 bases). V dropped 2 bases and J dropped 2 bases, with 10 bases sitting between them. Germline CDR1 reads SGDLS; CDR2 reads YYNGEE. The CDR3 spans 14 residues. The DNA of the CDR3 is TGTGCCAGCAGCGTTTCGGGAAGTCAAGAGACCCAGTACTTC. Its translation: CASSVSGSQETQYF.

At least ten counts were recorded for this clonotype. The library was prepared for alpha chains; this beta chain is a stray read, so its frequency means little. The V call is TRBV6-6, the J call TRBJ2-7; 9 bases line up with TRBD1. Germline loops: CDR1 MNHNY, CDR2 SVGAGI (reference sequence). Trimming removed 5 bases from V and 1 base from J; junction bases left unmatched: 3. This CDR3 has 14 amino acids. This CDR3 reads CASSQGTGSYEQYF. DNA for the CDR3: TGTGCCAGCAGTCAAGGGACAGGGTCCTACGAGCAGTACTTC.

At least ten counts were recorded for this clonotype. The library was designed around alpha chains, so this beta chain is a stray read whose abundance carries little weight. This chain connects TRBV5-6 to TRBJ2-2; 9 bases agree with TRBD1. Germline CDR1 SGHDT, CDR2 YYEEEE. The V gene end was trimmed by 3 bases and the J gene end by 6 bases; junction bases not matched to a gene: 3. The CDR3 spans 14 residues. The CDR3 here is CASSWTGVAGELFF. CDR3 nucleotides: TGTGCCAGCAGCTGGACAGGGGTGGCCGGGGAGCTGTTTTTT.

Comments on this clonotype: This beta chain is off target for a library built for alpha chains, so its abundance means little. The chain couples TRBV15 to TRBJ2-5, with D perhaps given as TRBD1 or TRBD2 (5 bases each). The CDR3 totals 15 residues. The ends were cut back, 1 base at V and 3 bases at J, with 12 bases in the middle. The germline CDR1 and CDR2 sequences are LNHNV and YYDKDF (reference sequence). CDR3 sequence (DNA): TGTGCCACCAGCAGAGTGTCGGGACGGGAAGAGACCCAGTACTTC. Its translation is CATSRVSGREETQYF.

This clonotype was seen ten or more times. This beta chain is an off-target read within a library intended for alpha chains, so its frequency means little. V and J are TRBV20-1 and TRBJ1-6, with D unresolved. Between the trimmed V and J ends, which lost 3 bases and 6 bases, there was a span of 15 bases. Germline V CDR1 and CDR2: DFQATT, SNEGSKA (reference sequence). The CDR3 has 15 residues. The CDR3 nucleotides read TGCAGTGCTAGGGTGAATTACAGATTTAATTCACCCCTCCACTTT. Its translation is CSARVNYRFNSPLHF.

This clonotype was observed a few times. A much larger clonotype is one base distant, so this may be a read error. This beta chain represents an off-target read in a library built for alpha chains; its size is of limited meaning. The chain combines TRBV6-1 with TRBJ2-5; 9 positions match TRBD1. The CDR3 sequence is 15 residues long. The V gene's germline CDR1 is MNHNS and CDR2 SASEGT. The CDR3 bases are TGTGCCAGCAGTCCGACAGGGGGGTTCCAAAAGACCCAGTACTTC. Encoded protein: CASSPTGGFQKTQYF.

The table lists this clonotype with many counts. This beta chain was picked up by a library intended for alpha chains and is off target, so its count carries little meaning. J is TRBJ2-7 and V is TRBV6-1, with D maybe TRBD2 (5 bases). The V gene lost 6 bases and the J gene lost 7 bases, with 16 bases spanning the gap. Per germline, CDR1 MNHNS and CDR2 SASEGT. CDR3 size: 13 residues. CDR3 DNA: TGTGCCAGCAGCACCTCCGGACTGGGTGAGCAGTACTTC. Protein product: CASSTSGLGEQYF.

This clonotype was recorded many times. This beta chain turned up in a library designed for alpha chains; as an off-target read, its abundance says little. The chain combines TRBV7-6 with TRBJ2-3; D uncertain. CDR3 length: 13 residues. The germline V and J ends were trimmed by 2 bases and 1 base, with 4 bases remaining between them. Germline V gene lookup returns CDR1 SGHVS and CDR2 FNYEAQ. As DNA, the CDR3 is TGTGCCAGCAGCTTATCGGGCACAGATACGCAGTATTTT. It yields the protein CASSLSGTDTQYF.

Ten or more counts support this clonotype. This beta chain turned up in a library designed for alpha chains; as an off-target read, its abundance says little. CDR3 sequence reads: CASSLAGAGNEQFF. CDR3 in DNA: TGTGCCAGCAGTTTAGCCGGTGCGGGAAATGAGCAGTTCTTC. The chain employs TRBV12-3 or TRBV12-4 and TRBJ2-1; TRBD2 is a possible D gene (6 bases). Trimming took off 0 bases at V and 7 bases at J, with 10 bases between the two ends. The CDR3 covers 14 residues.

This clonotype was seen at least ten times. Because this beta chain is a stray read in a library intended to capture alpha chains, its abundance should not be given much weight. The chain combines TRBV28 with TRBJ2-7; TRBD2 agrees at 14 bases. Looked up from germline, CDR1 is MDHEN and CDR2 is SYDVKM. This CDR3 spans 21 amino acids. The V gene end was trimmed by 0 bases and the J gene end by 2 bases; junction bases not matched to a gene: 15. As DNA, the CDR3 is TGTGCCAGCAGTTTATGGGACTTGGGGACTAGCGGGAGCCAAATCCCCTACGAGCAGTACTTC. The encoded protein is CASSLWDLGTSGSQIPYEQYF.

This clonotype was found many times. A library made for alpha chains picked up this beta chain off target, so its size means little. The rearrangement uses TRBV6-5 and TRBJ2-2; maybe TRBD1 (6 bases). This CDR3 is 16 amino acids long. V was cut by 5 bases and J by 0 bases, with 13 bases left in between. The germline V gene has CDR1 MNHEY and CDR2 SVGAGI. CDR3 sequence: CASSRDTLSNTGELFF. CDR3 sequence (DNA): TGTGCCAGCAGTCGGGACACCCTATCGAACACCGGGGAGCTGTTTTTT.

This clonotype was found many times. Since the library was made to target alpha chains, this beta chain is a stray read and its abundance is not meaningful. V usage is TRBV2 and J usage is TRBJ2-2, with D hard to call. The germline V and J ends were trimmed by 4 bases and 6 bases, with 12 bases remaining between them. Germline V gene sequence: CDR1 SNHLY, CDR2 FYNNEI. The CDR3 sequence is 14 residues long. CDR3 coding DNA: TGTGCCAGCAGTGGATTGTGGGTATCCGGGGAGCTGTTTTTT. Encoded protein: CASSGLWVSGELFF.

This clonotype has at least ten counts. This beta chain is a stray sequence in a library constructed for alpha chains; its clone size is not meaningful. The chain carries TRBV7-9 and TRBJ2-3; D unclear. Germline CDR1 reads SEHNR; CDR2 reads FQNEAQ (reference sequence). The CDR3 has 13 amino acids. The V and J ends lost 4 bases and 8 bases respectively, with 13 bases between them. The CDR3 protein is CASSSTGSTTQYF. In DNA, the CDR3 is TGTGCCAGCAGCTCCACTGGCTCCACTACGCAGTATTTT.

The sample holds many counts of this clonotype. A library prepared for alpha chains yielded this beta chain as an off-target read; its size is of little meaning. The J gene is TRBJ2-1, the V gene TRBV4-1, with 11 bases identical to TRBD2. Germline CDR1 reads MGHRA; CDR2 reads YSYEKL. The CDR3 totals 17 residues. The V segment lost 4 bases and the J segment 0 bases; nucleotides outside the gene matches: 5. The CDR3 DNA reads as TGCGCCAGCAGCCGAACCGGGACTAGCGGCTCCTACAATGAGCAGTTCTTC. This translates into CASSRTGTSGSYNEQFF.

The table lists this clonotype with many counts. Since the library was made to target alpha chains, this beta chain is a stray read and its abundance is not meaningful. The chain combines TRBV11-2 with TRBJ2-4; TRBD2 agrees at 14 bases. Trimming at V came to 4 bases and at J to 11 bases, leaving 13 bases not matched to a gene. Germline V CDR1 and CDR2: SGHAT, FQNNGV. The CDR3 contains 17 residues. CDR3 nucleotides: TGTGCCAGCAGCTCGCACTCCGGGACTAGCGGGAGAGGGGTTCAGTACTTC. Amino acids: CASSSHSGTSGRGVQYF.

There are many counts of this clonotype. A library made for alpha chains picked up this beta chain off target, so its size means little. This sequence joins TRBV4-1 and TRBJ2-7, with D unresolved. Trimming took off 4 bases at V and 2 bases at J, with 18 bases between the two ends. CDR1 is MGHRA and CDR2 is YSYEKL in the germline V gene. This CDR3 is built from 16 residues. The CDR3 nucleotides are TGCGCCAGCAGCCTCCTCCCGTCCCTGGACCCCTACGAGCAGTACTTC. This translates into CASSLLPSLDPYEQYF.

This clonotype was recorded many times. This beta chain is a stray sequence in a library constructed for alpha chains; its clone size is not meaningful. The chain is built from TRBV7-9 and TRBJ2-5; 7 bases fit TRBD1. V lost 5 bases, J lost 5 bases, and 8 bases stayed unmatched. This CDR3 spans 14 amino acids. CDR1 is SEHNR, CDR2 FQNEAQ, per germline (reference sequence). In nucleotides, the CDR3 is TGTGCCAGCAGCAGCAGGGGGAGCAGCGAGACCCAGTACTTC. This codes for CASSSRGSSETQYF.

This clonotype was found many times. This beta chain is off target for a library built for alpha chains, so its abundance means little. CDR3 region: CASSPHDRVSPLHF. The CDR3 nucleotides are TGTGCCAGCAGTCCCCATGACAGGGTTTCACCCCTCCACTTT. J is TRBJ1-6 and V is TRBV28; 7 nucleotides align to TRBD1. The CDR3 runs 14 residues. Looked up from germline, CDR1 is MDHEN and CDR2 is SYDVKM. V lost 5 bases, J lost 9 bases, and 7 bases stayed unmatched.

This clonotype was recorded many times. The library was designed around alpha chains, so this beta chain is a stray read whose abundance carries little weight. The V and J genes are TRBV20-1 and TRBJ2-1; 7 nucleotides align to TRBD2. This CDR3 comprises 11 residues. The ends lost 3 bases at V and 9 bases at J; junction bases unmatched: 2. CDR1 DFQATT and CDR2 SNEGSKA come from the germline V gene (reference sequence). Here the CDR3 reads CSARGRGEQFF. The CDR3 DNA reads TGCAGTGCTAGGGGGAGGGGTGAGCAGTTCTTC.

This clonotype came up many times. This beta chain turned up in a library designed for alpha chains; as an off-target read, its abundance says little. V usage is TRBV5-1 and J usage is TRBJ1-1, with 8 nucleotides matching TRBD1. Trimming at V came to 4 bases and at J to 3 bases, leaving 8 bases not matched to a gene. This CDR3 is built from 15 residues. Germline-derived CDR1 and CDR2 are SGHRS and YFSETQ. The CDR3 region has the DNA TGCGCCAGCAGCCGGACAGGGTTTTTGGACACTGAAGCTTTCTTT. Its protein is CASSRTGFLDTEAFF. The full variable domain, its missing parts supplied by reference TRBV5-1 and TRBJ1-1, is KAGVTQTPRYLIKTRGQQVTLSCSPISGHRSVSWYQQTPGQGLQFLFEYFSETQRNKGNFPGRFSGRQFSNSRSEMNVSTLELGDSALYLCASSRTGFLDTEAFFGQGTRLTVV.